These 29 T cell receptor beta chains were sequenced from one sample in a study of shared T cell receptors in the human thymus. The repertoire was sequenced with immunoSEQ multiplex PCR; TCRdb's copy has only in-frame clones and lacks some. Of about 660,000 clones listed, approximately 89% were seen once; the top ten hold just under 0.0095%. Separately, the same data were catalogued under a study of human thymus T cells.

Sequencing used thymocytes. These receptors came from a boy under two years old with a congenital heart defect.

Of note for this clone: Other DNA sequences from this sample encode an identical CDR3 as well. Written as DNA, the CDR3 is TGTGCCAGCAGTTTAAGGGGGGGCTATGGCTACACCTTC. Its protein product is CASSLRGGYGYTF. The chain combines TRBV27 with TRBJ1-2; tentative D call: TRBD1 (6 bases). The CDR3 runs to 13 residues. Trimming removed 2 bases at V and 4 bases at J, with 8 bases between. Germline assignment: CDR1 MNHEY and CDR2 SMNVEV (reference sequence).

The gene calls are TRBV6-1 and TRBJ2-1; 7 bases align to TRBD2. The germline V gene has CDR1 MNHNS and CDR2 SASEGT. The CDR3 length is 15 residues. J was trimmed by 7 bases and V by 2 bases; bases with no gene match: 8. Here the CDR3 DNA reads TGTGCCAGCAGTGAATTCCAGGGAGGGTATAATGAGCAGTTCTTC. It translates to CASSEFQGGYNEQFF.

V gene TRBV7-2 combines with J gene TRBJ1-1; D is unclear. CDR3 length: 15 amino acids. V lost 1 base, J lost 3 bases, and 12 bases lay in between. Germline V lookup: CDR1 SGHTA, CDR2 FQGNSA. DNA for the CDR3: TGTGCCAGCAGCTTAGTTTCCGGGGAGGACACTGAAGCTTTCTTT. The encoded protein is CASSLVSGEDTEAFF.

This chain joins TRBV27 and TRBJ2-1; TRBD2 aligns across 7 bases. Germline V lookup: CDR1 MNHEY, CDR2 SMNVEV (reference sequence). The CDR3 runs to 16 residues. With 5 bases clipped from V and 6 bases from J, the junction kept 13 bases outside the gene matches. In DNA form, the CDR3 reads TGTGCCAGCAGTGCCCTGGGAGCGGGATCATTCAATGAGCAGTTCTTC. It specifies CASSALGAGSFNEQFF.

This chain connects TRBV27 to TRBJ2-7; 7 positions match TRBD2. CDR3 length: 16 residues. J gave up 2 bases and V 3 bases, and 10 bases lay outside the gene matches. The germline CDR1 and CDR2 sequences are MNHEY and SMNVEV (reference sequence). The CDR3 region is CASSFLKTSQPYEQYF. CDR3 coding DNA: TGTGCCAGCAGTTTTCTTAAGACTAGCCAACCCTACGAGCAGTACTTC.

The chain couples TRBV7-3 to TRBJ2-7; TRBD1 matches 8 bases. Unmatched junction bases numbered 14, after V lost 5 bases and J lost 5 bases. CDR3 length: 16 amino acids. Germline V gene data show CDR1 as SGHTA and CDR2 as FQGTGA. The CDR3 region is CASSLAARTGSDEQYF. In DNA, the CDR3 is TGTGCCAGCAGCCTTGCTGCCCGGACAGGGTCGGACGAGCAGTACTTC.

The chain recombines TRBV11-3 with TRBJ2-4, with 10 nucleotides matching TRBD1. The CDR3 runs 19 residues. The germline V gene encodes CDR1 SGHNT and CDR2 YENEEA. V was clipped by 1 base and J by 1 base; unmatched bases: 10. CDR3 sequence (DNA): TGTGCCAGCAGCTTAGGGGACAGGGGACGCCTCTGGGCCAAAAACATTCAGTACTTC. Translating it yields CASSLGDRGRLWAKNIQYF.

The rearrangement uses TRBV15 and TRBJ2-1; 7 bases map to TRBD1. V was clipped by 5 bases and J by 16 bases; unmatched bases: 14. Germline CDR1 is LNHNV and CDR2 is YYDKDF (reference sequence). This CDR3 region has 13 residues. CDR3 sequence (DNA): TGTGCCACCAGCGGTAGACAGGCACAGGGGCTTTTCTTC. It codes for CATSGRQAQGLFF.

This chain joins TRBV5-1 and TRBJ2-3; no reliable D call. Trimming took 4 bases from V and 0 from J, leaving 9 bases between them. The CDR3 totals 14 residues. The V gene's germline CDR1 is SGHRS and CDR2 YFSETQ. Here the CDR3 reads CASSERTSTDTQYF. The CDR3 DNA reads TGCGCCAGCAGCGAACGTACTAGCACAGATACGCAGTATTTT.

This chain connects TRBV5-6 to TRBJ1-5; D might be TRBD1 (6 bases). The CDR3 runs 17 residues. Trimming removed 0 bases at V and 0 bases at J, with 13 bases between. CDR1 is SGHDT, CDR2 YYEEEE, per germline. The CDR3 coding sequence is TGTGCCAGCAGCTTGGCAGGGGCCGCCTATAGCAATCAGCCCCAGCATTTT. Translation gives CASSLAGAAYSNQPQHF.

The chain has TRBV4-3 and TRBJ2-1; 8 nucleotides align to TRBD2. Germline CDR1 is LGHNA and CDR2 is YSLEER. This CDR3 spans 16 amino acids. The J segment lost 7 bases and the V segment lost 1 base, leaving 9 bases of the junction unmatched. The CDR3 spells CASSQGLSGGMNEQFF. For the CDR3, the DNA is TGCGCCAGCAGCCAAGGGTTGAGCGGGGGTATGAATGAGCAGTTCTTC.

The J gene is TRBJ1-5, the V gene TRBV5-1; D unclear. V gave up 0 bases and J gave up 4 bases, with 5 bases separating them. There are 13 residues in the CDR3. CDR1 is SGHRS and CDR2 is YFSETQ in the germline V gene. CDR3 loop: CASSLGSNQPQHF. CDR3 DNA sequence: TGCGCCAGCAGCTTGGGTTCTAATCAGCCCCAGCATTTT.

V is TRBV4-3 and J is TRBJ2-7; no reliable D call. The CDR3 has 11 amino acids. Per germline, CDR1 LGHNA and CDR2 YSLEER. Trimming took 0 bases from V and 11 from J, leaving 8 bases between them. The CDR3 protein is CASSQDFQEYF. DNA for the CDR3: TGCGCCAGCAGCCAAGATTTCCAGGAGTACTTC.

The chain carries TRBV4-2 and TRBJ2-3; TRBD2 aligns across 8 bases. In germline, CDR1 is LGHNA, CDR2 YNFKEQ. V dropped 2 bases and J dropped 4; count of bases not matched to a gene: 5. CDR3 length equals 15 residues. The CDR3 protein is CASSQLAGIADTQYF. The CDR3 DNA reads TGTGCCAGCAGCCAATTAGCGGGGATCGCAGATACGCAGTATTTT.

The chain links TRBV6-6 to TRBJ2-5; 7 bases line up with TRBD2. Trimming took 5 bases from V and 5 from J; bases not matched to a gene: 14. The CDR3 sequence is 16 residues long. CDR1 MNHNY and CDR2 SVGAGI come from the germline V gene (reference sequence). CDR3 loop: CASSGPDKRAGETQYF. CDR3 nucleotides: TGTGCCAGCAGTGGCCCCGACAAACGAGCGGGGGAGACCCAGTACTTC.

The chain has TRBV11-2 and TRBJ2-7; 7 bases align to TRBD1. V lost 5 bases to trimming and J lost 0 bases; unmatched junction nucleotides: 13. This CDR3 region has 17 residues. The V gene's germline CDR1 is SGHAT and CDR2 FQNNGV. The CDR3 is CASSSQGDTLNSYEQYF. The CDR3 nucleotides read TGTGCCAGCAGCAGCCAGGGGGATACTCTAAACTCCTACGAGCAGTACTTC. Looking up the rest from reference TRBV11-2 and TRBJ2-7 gives the full variable domain: EAGVAQSPRYKIIEKRQSVAFWCNPISGHATLYWYQQILGQGPKLLIQFQNNGVVDDSQLPKDRFSAERLKGVDSTLKIQPAKLEDSAVYLCASSSQGDTLNSYEQYFGPGTRLTVT.

This clone appeared once. The rearrangement uses TRBV7-2 and TRBJ2-5; a weak D match, TRBD1 (5 bases). V was shortened by 1 base and J by 4 bases, with 10 bases between the two germline ends. The CDR3 spans 14 residues. CDR1 and CDR2 from the germline V gene are SGHTA and FQGNSA. The CDR3 region has the DNA TGTGCCAGCAGCTTAGTCCAGGGATCAGAGACCCAGTACTTC. Protein product: CASSLVQGSETQYF.

The chain uses TRBV29-1 and TRBJ2-1; TRBD2 matches 7 bases. The germline V gene has CDR1 SQVTM and CDR2 ANQGSEA. The CDR3 contains 12 residues. The DNA of the CDR3 is TGCGGGATGGGGGGGGCCTACAATGAGCAGTTCTTC. It is translated as CGMGGAYNEQFF.

This rearrangement joins TRBV4-3 to TRBJ2-1, with TRBD2 matching over 15 bases. The trim removed 0 bases at V and 0 bases at J, leaving 9 bases unmatched. Germline V gene lookup returns CDR1 LGHNA and CDR2 YSLEER. CDR3 length equals 21 residues. In nucleotides, the CDR3 is TGCGCCAGCAGCCAAGATGGCGGGACTAGCGGGGGGCTGAGCTCCTACAATGAGCAGTTCTTC. Translation gives CASSQDGGTSGGLSSYNEQFF.

J is TRBJ1-1 and V is TRBV29-1; TRBD1 agrees at 7 bases. The CDR3 is 17 amino acids. V was clipped by 5 bases and J by 0 bases; unmatched bases: 15. Germline V lookup: CDR1 SQVTM, CDR2 ANQGSEA. Written as DNA, the CDR3 is TGCAGCGTTACCGGGGCCTACAGGGGACTCATGAACACTGAAGCTTTCTTT. Translated, it gives CSVTGAYRGLMNTEAFF.

The chain has TRBV29-1 and TRBJ2-7, with D possibly being TRBD2 (5 bases). CDR1 and CDR2 from the germline V gene are SQVTM and ANQGSEA. The V end lost 2 bases, the J end lost 5 bases, and 10 bases lay between the germline ends. The CDR3 totals 12 residues. In nucleotides, the CDR3 is TGCAGCGTTGAAATGGACTTCCACGAGCAGTACTTC. Protein: CSVEMDFHEQYF.

J is TRBJ2-4 and V is TRBV5-1; the D gene is possibly TRBD1 (6 bases). The CDR3 extends over 13 amino acids. Trimming stripped 0 bases from V and 7 bases from J, with 8 bases between. Germline assignment: CDR1 SGHRS and CDR2 YFSETQ. The CDR3 protein is CASSLGTANIQYF. CDR3 coding DNA: TGCGCCAGCAGCTTGGGGACAGCTAACATTCAGTACTTC.

The chain combines TRBV29-1 with TRBJ2-4, with TRBD2 identical over 11 bases. The CDR3 spans 17 residues. Trimming cost V 3 bases and J 0 bases; bases outside gene matches: 7. Looked up from germline, CDR1 is SQVTM and CDR2 is ANQGSEA. The CDR3 nucleotides are TGCAGCGTTGACCCCCTGACTAGCGGGGAAGCCAAAAACATTCAGTACTTC. Protein sequence: CSVDPLTSGEAKNIQYF.

The chain joins TRBV28 to TRBJ2-7; no definite D call. Germline V gives CDR1 MDHEN, CDR2 SYDVKM. The CDR3 length is 14 residues. Trimming stripped 2 bases from V and 0 bases from J, with 8 bases between. CDR3 residues: CASSLGGYSYEQYF. DNA for the CDR3: TGTGCCAGCAGTTTAGGCGGTTACTCCTACGAGCAGTACTTC.

The gene calls are TRBV18 and TRBJ2-1; D unresolved. The V end was cut by 2 bases, the J end by 4 bases, with 9 bases between. CDR1 is KGHSH and CDR2 is LQKENI in the germline V gene. This CDR3 is 14 amino acids long. CDR3 nucleotide sequence: TGTGCCAGCTCACCATCAAAGACATACAATGAGCAGTTCTTC. As protein: CASSPSKTYNEQFF.

The chain links TRBV27 to TRBJ2-3; TRBD2 matches at 8 bases. CDR1 is MNHEY and CDR2 is SMNVEV in the germline V gene (reference sequence). Unmatched junction bases numbered 9, after V lost 5 bases and J lost 2 bases. The CDR3 has 16 amino acids. The CDR3 sequence: CASSLLKREPTDTQYF. The DNA for the CDR3 is TGTGCCAGCAGTCTACTAAAGCGGGAGCCCACAGATACGCAGTATTTT.

This chain joins TRBV14 and TRBJ2-3, with TRBD1 matching 8 bases. Trimming took 4 bases from V and 5 from J; bases not matched to a gene: 5. CDR1 is SGHDN and CDR2 is FVKESK in the germline V gene. The CDR3 length is 14 residues. DNA for the CDR3: TGTGCCAGCAGCCTGGGACAGGTCAGAGATACGCAGTATTTT. This sequence encodes CASSLGQVRDTQYF.

J is TRBJ2-7 and V is TRBV10-3, with 10 nucleotides matching TRBD1. This CDR3 comprises 14 residues. Germline loops: CDR1 ENHRY, CDR2 SYGVKD. V was pared by 5 bases and J by 3 bases, with 4 bases of the junction left unmatched. The CDR3 nucleotides are TGTGCCATCAGTCCCTGGACAGGGGGCTACGAGCAGTACTTC. It is translated as CAISPWTGGYEQYF.

This chain connects TRBV5-1 to TRBJ1-5, with TRBD1 matching 8 bases. Germline lookup yields CDR1 SGHRS and CDR2 YFSETQ. The CDR3 extends over 15 amino acids. Trimming took 4 bases from V and 5 from J; bases not matched to a gene: 8. CDR3 region: CASSQQGGIYQPQHF. DNA of the CDR3: TGCGCCAGCAGCCAACAGGGGGGGATTTATCAGCCCCAGCATTTT.